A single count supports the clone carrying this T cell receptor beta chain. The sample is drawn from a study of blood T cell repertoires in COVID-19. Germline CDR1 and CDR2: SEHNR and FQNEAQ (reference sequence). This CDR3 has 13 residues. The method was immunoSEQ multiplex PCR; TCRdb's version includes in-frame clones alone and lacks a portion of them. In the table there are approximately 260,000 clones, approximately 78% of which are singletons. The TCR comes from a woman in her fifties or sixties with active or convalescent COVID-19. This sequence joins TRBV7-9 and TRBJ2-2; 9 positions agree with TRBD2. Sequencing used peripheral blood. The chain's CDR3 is CTTGGGVTGELFF. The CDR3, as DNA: TGTACCACCGGCGGGGGGGTCACCGGGGAGCTGTTTTTT.